This T cell receptor beta chain was captured by sequencing in a study of regulatory T cells in long-lasting Graves disease. In the study overall: The criterion for persistent Graves' disease was over 5 years of antithyroid drugs with positive TSH receptor antibodies.

HTBI primers from iRepertoire and Arm-PCR of CDR3 regions yielded the TCR beta libraries. TCRdb re-derived calls from the multiplex PCR reads in MiXCR, one entry per CDR3 protein. The sample lists some 280,000 distinct CDR3 sequences; around a fifth were seen once. As to this clonotype: Relative to the germline gene, one junction end is altered; a read error may explain this.

The sample's time point: persistent/refractory GD, antithyroid drugs over 5 years with positive TRAb. From PBMCs, RNA was extracted and then used to make the TCR library. All patients originated from an endocrinology department located in Xi'an, China. This clonotype was obtained from a female donor with Graves disease. The starting material was peripheral blood mononuclear cells (PBMCs), obtained when the disease was refractory, from a patient treated with antithyroid drugs.

The CDR3 here is CASRGSGNTQYF. The CDR3 region has the DNA TGTGCCAGCAGAGGGTCCGGGAACACTCAGTACTTC. The chain carries TRBV2 and TRBJ2-4; D is possibly TRBD2 (5 bases). CDR3 length: 12 amino acids. Germline V CDR1 and CDR2: SNHLY, FYNNEI. Using reference TRBV2 and TRBJ2-4 for the parts outside the CDR3, the full variable domain is EPEVTQTPSHQVTQMGQEVILRCVPISNHLYFYWYRQILGQKVEFLVSFYNNEISEKSEIFDDQFSVERPDGSNFTLKIRSTKLEDSAMYFCASRGSGNTQYFGAGTRLSVL.